This T cell receptor (beta chain) came from a study of radiation and T cells in renal cell carcinoma. Study information: Nephrectomy followed 15 Gy stereotactic body radiation by 4 weeks.

Regarding time point: blood 2 weeks post-SBRT. Treatment here: 15 Gy SBRT to primary tumor, nephrectomy 4 weeks later. Serial blood draws occurred at baseline and 2 and 4 weeks post-SBRT. Data came from immunoSEQ multiplex PCR; TCRdb stores just in-frame clones and leaves some out. Of about 26,000 clones listed, approximately 84% were seen once; the top ten hold roughly 31%. With V trimmed by 4 bases and J by 7 bases, 8 bases remained unmatched. The CDR3 spans 15 residues. Looked up from germline, CDR1 is SGDLS and CDR2 is YYNGEE. The starting material was blood, obtained from a patient whose treatment included radiotherapy and nephrectomy. This clonotype was sampled from a man aged 60 to 69 with renal cell carcinoma. The chain couples TRBV9 to TRBJ1-5, with 10 bases that match TRBD1. In DNA form, the CDR3 reads TGTGCCAGCAGCCAGACAGGGGGCGGAGGGCAGCCCCAGCATTTT. This sequence encodes CASSQTGGGGQPQHF.